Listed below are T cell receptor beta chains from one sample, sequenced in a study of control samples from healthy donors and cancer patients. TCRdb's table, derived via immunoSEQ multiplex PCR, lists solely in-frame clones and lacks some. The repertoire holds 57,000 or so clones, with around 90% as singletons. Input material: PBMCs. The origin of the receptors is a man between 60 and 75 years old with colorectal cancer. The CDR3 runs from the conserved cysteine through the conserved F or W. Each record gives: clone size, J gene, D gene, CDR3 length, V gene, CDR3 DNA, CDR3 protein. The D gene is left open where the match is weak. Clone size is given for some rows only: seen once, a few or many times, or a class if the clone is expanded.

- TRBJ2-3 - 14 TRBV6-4 TGTGCCAGCAGTAGGAACGGGGGCACAGATACGCAGTATTTT CASSRNGGTDTQYF
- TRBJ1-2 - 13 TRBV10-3 TGTGCCATCAGTGACCAGGGGCAAGCTGGCTACACCTTC CAISDQGQAGYTF
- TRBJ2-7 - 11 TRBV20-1 TGCAGTGCTCTTCTGGGTTACGAGCAGTACTTC CSALLGYEQYF
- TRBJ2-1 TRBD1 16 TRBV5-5 TGTGCCAGCAGCTTGGTAGGGACAGGGACCTACAATGAGCAGTTCTTC CASSLVGTGTYNEQFF
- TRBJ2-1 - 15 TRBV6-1 TGTGCCAGCAGTGAATTATCGCGGGGTAACAATGAGCAGTTCTTC CASSELSRGNNEQFF
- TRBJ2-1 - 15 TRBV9 TGTGCCAGCAGCGTAGTGTCGGGGAGCTACAATGAGCAGTTCTTC CASSVVSGSYNEQFF
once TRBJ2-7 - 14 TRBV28 TGTGCCAGCAGTTTATTTCGGAGGAACTACGAGCAGTACTTC CASSLFRRNYEQYF
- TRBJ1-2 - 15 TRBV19 TGTGCCAGCCGAAAAGTGGGGTTCGAGAACTATGGCTACACCTTC CASRKVGFENYGYTF
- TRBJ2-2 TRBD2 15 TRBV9 TGTGCCAGCAGCGCGGGACTAGTGGCCACCGGGGAGCTGTTTTTT CASSAGLVATGELFF
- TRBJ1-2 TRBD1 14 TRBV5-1 TGCGCCAGCACCCCGGGACAGGGGGCTTATGGCTACACCTTC CASTPGQGAYGYTF
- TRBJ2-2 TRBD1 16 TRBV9 TGTGCCAGCAGCGTTCACAGGGGTCCAAACACCGGGGAGCTGTTTTTT CASSVHRGPNTGELFF
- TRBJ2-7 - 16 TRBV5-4 TGTGCCAGCAGCCCCTTGGGGTCATGGACTCCGGGGGAGCAGTACTTC CASSPLGSWTPGEQYF
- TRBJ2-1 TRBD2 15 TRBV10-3 TGTGCCATCGCCGGGCTAGCGGGGGGGGGCAATGAGCAGTTCTTC CAIAGLAGGGNEQFF
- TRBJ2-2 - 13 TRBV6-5 TGTGCCAGCAGCCTCACAGAGACCGGGGAGCTGTTTTTT CASSLTETGELFF
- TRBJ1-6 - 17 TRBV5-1 TGCGCCAGCAGCGTGGGACCGCAGAGCTCCTATAATTCACCCCTCCACTTT CASSVGPQSSYNSPLHF
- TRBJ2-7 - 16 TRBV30 TGTGCCTGGAGTGTAGCTACTCTGGGCCTTTCCTACGAGCAGTACTTC CAWSVATLGLSYEQYF
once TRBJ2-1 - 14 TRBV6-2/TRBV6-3 TGTGCCAGCAGTTACACGACCTTTTACAATGAGCAGTTCTTC CASSYTTFYNEQFF
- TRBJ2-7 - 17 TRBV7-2 TGTGCCAGCAGCTTAGCTATCGCCGGGGGGCTTGGGTACGAGCAGTACTTC CASSLAIAGGLGYEQYF
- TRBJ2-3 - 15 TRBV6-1 TGTGCCAGCAGTGAATTGGGAGCTCCCACAGATACGCAGTATTTT CASSELGAPTDTQYF
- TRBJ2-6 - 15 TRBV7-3 TGTGCCAGCAGCTCCGTTCAAGGGGGGGCCAACGTCCTGACTTTC CASSSVQGGANVLTF
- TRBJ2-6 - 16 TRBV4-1 TGCGCCAGCAGCCAAGAGTTCCGGGCTGGGGCCAACGTCCTGACTTTC CASSQEFRAGANVLTF
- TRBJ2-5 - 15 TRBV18 TGTGCCAGCTCACCGAGTGAGGGACTCCAAGAGACCCAGTACTTC CASSPSEGLQETQYF
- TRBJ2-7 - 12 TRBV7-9 TGTGCCAGCAGCTTAGGGAGCGACGAGCAGTACTTC CASSLGSDEQYF
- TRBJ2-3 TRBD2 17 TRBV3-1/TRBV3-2 TGTGCCAGCAGCCCAAACTCCGGGACTAGGAGCACAGATACGCAGTATTTT CASSPNSGTRSTDTQYF
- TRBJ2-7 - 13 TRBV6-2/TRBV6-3 TGTGCCAGCAGTTACCCCCGTCCGTACGAGCAGTACTTC CASSYPRPYEQYF
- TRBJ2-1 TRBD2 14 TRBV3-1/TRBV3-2 TGTGCCAGCAGCCAAGCGGGGGGGGGCAATGAGCAGTTCTTC CASSQAGGGNEQFF
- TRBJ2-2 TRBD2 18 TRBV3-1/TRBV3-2 TGTGCCAGCAGCCAAAGGGGGGTAGCGGGAGCGAACACCGGGGAGCTGTTTTTT CASSQRGVAGANTGELFF
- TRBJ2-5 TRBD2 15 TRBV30 TGTGCCTGGAGTGTACTTAGCGGGGGGGCGGAGACCCAGTACTTC CAWSVLSGGAETQYF
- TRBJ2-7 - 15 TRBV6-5 TGTGCCAGCAGTTACTCGATAGTCGGGGACTACGAGCAGTACTTC CASSYSIVGDYEQYF
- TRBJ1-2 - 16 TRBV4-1 TGCGCCAGCAGCCAAGTGGGGGCAGGGAGGTTTTCCGGCTACACCTTC CASSQVGAGRFSGYTF
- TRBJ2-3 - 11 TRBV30 TGTGCCTGGAGCGGCGGCGGTACGCAGTATTTT CAWSGGGTQYF
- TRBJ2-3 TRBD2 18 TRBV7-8 TGTGCCAGCAGCCCCCTGAGGACTAGCGGGGCTGGCACAGATACGCAGTATTTT CASSPLRTSGAGTDTQYF
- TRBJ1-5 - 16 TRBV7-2 TGTGCCAGCAGCTTAGCAGGGGCAGGGAACCGTCAGCCCCAGCATTTT CASSLAGAGNRQPQHF
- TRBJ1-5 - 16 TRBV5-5 TGTGCCAGCAGCTTGTTGGCAGGAATTAGCAATCAGCCCCAGCATTTT CASSLLAGISNQPQHF
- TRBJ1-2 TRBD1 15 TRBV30 TGTGCCTGGAGCCACCGGGACAGGCCTAACTATGGCTACACCTTC CAWSHRDRPNYGYTF
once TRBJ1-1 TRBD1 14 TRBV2 TGTGCCAGCAGACTCACAGGGGTCAGGAGAGAAGCTTTCTTT CASRLTGVRREAFF
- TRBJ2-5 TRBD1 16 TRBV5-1 TGCGCCAGCAGCTTGGGGGACAGGGGAGGACAAGAGACCCAGTACTTC CASSLGDRGGQETQYF
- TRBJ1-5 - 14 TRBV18 TGTGCCAGTTCAGACTATTATAGCAATCAGCCCCAGCATTTT CASSDYYSNQPQHF
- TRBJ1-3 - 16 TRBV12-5 TGTGCTAGTGGTTTGGTGGGGGGAGGAACTGGAAACACCATATATTTT CASGLVGGGTGNTIYF
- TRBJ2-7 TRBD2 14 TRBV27 TGTGCCAGCGGGACTAGCGGGAGCTCCTACGAGCAGTACTTC CASGTSGSSYEQYF
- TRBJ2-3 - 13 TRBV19 TGTGCCAGTAGTATAAATTCAGAAGGTACGCAGTATTTT CASSINSEGTQYF
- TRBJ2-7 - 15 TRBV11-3 TGTGCCAGCAGCTTAGGGGACGGACCCGGCTACGAGCAGTACTTC CASSLGDGPGYEQYF
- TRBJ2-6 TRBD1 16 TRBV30 TGTGCCTGGAGTTGGGACAGAAACTCTGGGGCCAACGTCCTGACTTTC CAWSWDRNSGANVLTF
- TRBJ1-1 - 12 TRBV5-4 TGTGCCACGGGGGTAGGAAACACTGAAGCTTTCTTT CATGVGNTEAFF